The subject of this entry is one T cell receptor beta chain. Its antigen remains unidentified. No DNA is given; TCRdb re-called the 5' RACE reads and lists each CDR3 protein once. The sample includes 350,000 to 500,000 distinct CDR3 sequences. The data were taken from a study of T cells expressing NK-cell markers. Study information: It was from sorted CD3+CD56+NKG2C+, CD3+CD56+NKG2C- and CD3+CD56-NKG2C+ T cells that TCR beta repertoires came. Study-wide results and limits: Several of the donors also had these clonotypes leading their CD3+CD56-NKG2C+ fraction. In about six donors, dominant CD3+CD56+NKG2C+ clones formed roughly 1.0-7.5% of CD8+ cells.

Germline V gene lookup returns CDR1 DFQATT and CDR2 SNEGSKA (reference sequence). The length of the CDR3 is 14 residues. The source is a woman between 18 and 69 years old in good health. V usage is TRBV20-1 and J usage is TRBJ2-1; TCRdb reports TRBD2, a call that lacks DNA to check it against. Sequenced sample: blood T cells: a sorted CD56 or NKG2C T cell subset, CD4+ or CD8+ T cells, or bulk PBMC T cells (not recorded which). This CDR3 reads CSARVAGVRNEQFF.